Below are 17 T cell receptor beta chains sequenced from a single sample in a study of cytomegalovirus exposure and HLA in healthy donors. PCR amplification relied on 60 Vbeta primers (plus 13 Jbeta primers). Assay used: immunoSEQ multiplex PCR; TCRdb lists only in-frame clones, some missing. The sample consists of 100,000 to 150,000 clones, over 75% of them appearing once. The sequenced sample was PBMCs. The receptors shown here come from a woman in her forties in good health and CMV-seropositive.

The V gene is TRBV19, the J gene TRBJ1-1; 7 bases fit TRBD1. The CDR3 is made up of 11 amino acids. Germline CDR1 is LNHDA and CDR2 is SQIVND (reference sequence). The V gene end was trimmed by 6 bases and the J gene end by 11 bases; junction bases not matched to a gene: 6. CDR3 sequence reads: CASRGGPMAFF. The CDR3, as DNA: TGTGCCAGTAGAGGGGGCCCGATGGCTTTCTTT.

This clone was seen only a few times. The genes are TRBV11-2 and TRBJ1-3; 10 bases map to TRBD1. Trimming at V came to 3 bases and at J to 4 bases, leaving 12 bases not matched to a gene. This CDR3 has 18 amino acids. Germline loops: CDR1 SGHAT, CDR2 FQNNGV. This CDR3 is CASSFPGVPGQGGNTIYF. The CDR3 DNA follows: TGTGCCAGCAGCTTCCCAGGGGTTCCGGGACAGGGGGGAAACACCATATATTTT.

The chain carries TRBV19 and TRBJ2-1; TRBD2 aligns across 10 bases. This CDR3 has 17 amino acids. Germline lookup yields CDR1 LNHDA and CDR2 SQIVND (reference sequence). V shed 4 bases, J shed 6 bases, and the junction held 12 bases outside the gene matches. CDR3 nucleotide sequence: TGTGCCAGTAGTAGGGCTAGCGGGAGCCATCTTGGCAATGAGCAGTTCTTC. Protein sequence: CASSRASGSHLGNEQFF.

This clone appeared a few times. J is TRBJ1-2 and V is TRBV6-1; D is unresolved. Trimming took off 5 bases at V and 4 bases at J, with 17 bases between the two ends. The CDR3 is made up of 15 amino acids. From germline, CDR1 is MNHNS and CDR2 SASEGT. CDR3 sequence reads: CASSTYTARSYGYTF. CDR3 coding DNA: TGTGCCAGCAGTACATACACAGCCCGTTCCTATGGCTACACCTTC.

The V and J genes are TRBV9 and TRBJ1-1; D unclear. The length of the CDR3 is 14 residues. The V and J ends lost 0 bases and 4 bases respectively, with 10 bases between them. Germline values: CDR1 SGDLS, CDR2 YYNGEE. CDR3 coding DNA: TGTGCCAGCAGCGTAGGGGGAGCGGGCACTGAAGCTTTCTTT. Translating gives CASSVGGAGTEAFF.

This clone has a single count. The J gene is TRBJ1-4, the V gene TRBV5-6, with D possibly being TRBD1 (6 bases). Trimming removed 4 bases from V and 10 bases from J, with 17 bases in between. The CDR3 has 14 residues. Germline V gene sequence: CDR1 SGHDT, CDR2 YYEEEE. The CDR3 here is CASSQGQVYGKLFF. The CDR3 DNA follows: TGTGCCAGCAGCCAGGGACAAGTCTACGGAAAACTGTTTTTT.

The genes are TRBV5-1 and TRBJ2-5, with D possibly TRBD1 on 6 matching bases. The CDR3 extends over 16 amino acids. Trimming took 3 bases from V and 1 from J, leaving 16 bases between them. CDR1 and CDR2 (germline): SGHRS, YFSETQ. This chain's CDR3 is CASSYPLTGSQETQYF. Written as DNA, the CDR3 is TGCGCCAGCAGCTACCCCCTGACAGGCAGCCAAGAGACCCAGTACTTC.

The genes are TRBV18 and TRBJ2-4; D is perhaps TRBD2 (6 bases). Germline V gene sequence: CDR1 KGHSH, CDR2 LQKENI. V was cut by 5 bases and J by 1 base, with 9 bases left in between. The CDR3 is 14 amino acids. This CDR3 reads CASSTAGAKNIQYF. The CDR3 DNA follows: TGTGCCAGCTCAACGGCGGGGGCCAAAAACATTCAGTACTTC.

This sequence joins TRBV28 and TRBJ1-4, with 7 bases lining up with TRBD1. The CDR3 sequence is 14 residues long. Germline V lookup: CDR1 MDHEN, CDR2 SYDVKM. The V and J ends lost 5 bases and 13 bases, in that order; junction bases with no gene match: 13. The CDR3, as DNA: TGTGCCAGCAGTAGACCGGGACAGTCCGGGGGACTGTTTTTT. It encodes CASSRPGQSGGLFF.

This clone was observed a handful of times. The J gene is TRBJ1-6, the V gene TRBV5-1; 8 positions match TRBD1. The CDR3 has 15 amino acids. V shed 0 bases and J 10 bases; nucleotides not matched to a gene: 6. Germline V gene sequence: CDR1 SGHRS, CDR2 YFSETQ. CDR3 sequence: CASSLGGQVESPLHF. The CDR3 DNA is TGCGCCAGCAGCTTGGGGGGACAGGTTGAGTCACCCCTCCACTTT.

The chain has TRBV30 and TRBJ1-1; the D gene is possibly TRBD1 (6 bases). Trimming left V 7 bases short and J 1 base short, with 10 bases between. This CDR3 comprises 12 residues. Germline lookup yields CDR1 GTSNPN and CDR2 SVGIG (reference sequence). The CDR3 here is CASNRENTEAFF. In nucleotides, the CDR3 is TGTGCCTCCAACAGGGAGAACACTGAAGCTTTCTTT.

The rearrangement joins TRBV19 to TRBJ1-5; D is uncertain. Germline V gives CDR1 LNHDA, CDR2 SQIVND (reference sequence). Trimming took 3 bases from V and 0 from J, leaving 21 bases between them. The CDR3 totals 19 residues. CDR3 nucleotides: TGTGCCAGTAGTATCGGTGGCAGGTCTCGAGCTTATAGCAATCAGCCCCAGCATTTT. Its translation: CASSIGGRSRAYSNQPQHF.

This chain joins TRBV11-3 and TRBJ1-1; D uncertain. Germline CDR1 reads SGHNT; CDR2 reads YENEEA. There are 13 residues in the CDR3. The ends were cut back, 8 bases at V and 0 bases at J, with 10 bases in the middle. The CDR3 DNA reads TGTGCCAGCTCTGGGCGAATGAACACTGAAGCTTTCTTT. Amino acid sequence: CASSGRMNTEAFF.

This clone appeared a single time. The chain uses TRBV11-2 and TRBJ1-2; 7 positions match TRBD1. CDR3 length: 13 amino acids. CDR1 and CDR2 (germline): SGHAT, FQNNGV. V lost 5 bases and J lost 9; bases outside the gene matches: 9. CDR3 DNA: TGTGCCAGCAGCCCCGACAGGGCGAGGAGCTACACCTTC. It encodes CASSPDRARSYTF.

The chain employs TRBV7-9 and TRBJ2-1; D unresolved. V lost 3 bases, J lost 3 bases, and 12 bases lay in between. CDR3 length equals 15 residues. Germline V lookup: CDR1 SEHNR, CDR2 FQNEAQ (reference sequence). The CDR3 sequence is CASSFPELSYNEQFF. CDR3 in DNA: TGTGCCAGCAGCTTTCCGGAGCTCAGCTACAATGAGCAGTTCTTC.

V and J are TRBV6-1 and TRBJ2-7; 12 nucleotides align to TRBD2. This CDR3 spans 15 amino acids. Losses at the gene ends were 4 bases for V and 2 bases for J; bases not matched to a gene: 3. The V gene's germline CDR1 is MNHNS and CDR2 SASEGT. The CDR3 is CASSATSGSPYEQYF. The CDR3 DNA is TGTGCCAGCAGTGCGACTAGCGGGAGCCCCTACGAGCAGTACTTC.

This chain joins TRBV7-2 and TRBJ2-3; D might be TRBD2 (7 bases). Germline CDR1 is SGHTA and CDR2 is FQGNSA. There are 15 residues in the CDR3. V dropped 10 bases and J dropped 1 base, with 18 bases sitting between them. The DNA for the CDR3 is TGTGCCATACAGGGCGGGGGTGGGGGCACAGATACGCAGTATTTT. It codes for CAIQGGGGGTDTQYF.